This T cell receptor beta chain was recorded in a study of CD8+ T cells in alopecia areata. After isolation, RNA underwent reverse transcription to generate cDNA as the sequencing template. The assay was immunoSEQ multiplex PCR, and TCRdb's table has in-frame clones only and misses some. The sample records around 200,000 clones, 60% to 70% being singletons. The study, taken as a whole, reports: Mice showed clearer TCR sharing than patients did, a gap that was possibly HLA-related.

Specified treatment: oral pan-JAK inhibitor, 5-10 mg twice daily. This clone was seen only a few times. Its antigen is not known. This clonotype was sampled from a human donor with alopecia areata. The starting material was CD4+ T cells sorted from blood, obtained at week 4, from a patient treated with tofacitinib.

The CDR3 region has the DNA TGTGCCAGCAGTGCCAGTTCCTACGAGCAGTACTTC. This codes for CASSASSYEQYF. V gene TRBV28 combines with J gene TRBJ2-7; the D is unclear. From germline, CDR1 is MDHEN and CDR2 SYDVKM. V was pared by 5 bases and J by 1 base, with 6 bases between. The CDR3 has 12 residues.